One sample yielded the 8 T cell receptor beta chains listed below, sequenced in a study of PD-L1 blockade in urothelial cancer. TCRdb's copy holds only in-frame clones and misses some; the assay was immunoSEQ multiplex PCR. The sample lists some 120,000 clones, 85% to 90% occurring once. Time point defined: peripheral blood 6 weeks after treatment start. The sample here was PBMCs, taken around atezolizumab (anti-PD-L1) treatment. The receptor source for this set is a man in his sixties with urothelial cancer.

The V gene is TRBV28, the J gene TRBJ2-5; 9 nucleotides align to TRBD1. Germline V gene sequence: CDR1 MDHEN, CDR2 SYDVKM. The ends lost 4 bases at V and 4 bases at J; junction bases unmatched: 7. The CDR3 consists of 15 residues. CDR3 in DNA: TGTGCCAGCAGTTCCCCAGCGACAGGGGGAGAGACCCAGTACTTC. Encoded protein: CASSSPATGGETQYF.

This chain uses TRBV6-5 with TRBJ1-2, with unresolved D. Looked up from germline, CDR1 is MNHEY and CDR2 is SVGAGI. The CDR3 loop spans 15 amino acids. With 0 bases removed from V and 2 bases from J, the gap between germline ends came to 10 bases. The CDR3 is CASSYSRHPNYGYTF. CDR3 sequence (DNA): TGTGCCAGCAGTTACTCGCGGCATCCGAACTATGGCTACACCTTC.

Regarding this clone: Within the sample, other DNA sequences also encode this same CDR3. J is TRBJ2-7 and V is TRBV7-9; perhaps TRBD2 as D (6 bases). From germline, CDR1 is SEHNR and CDR2 FQNEAQ (reference sequence). CDR3 length equals 12 residues. Trimming removed 6 bases at V and 7 bases at J, with 13 bases between. In nucleotides, the CDR3 is TGTGCCAGCAGTCTCGGGCGGGGAGAGCAGTACTTC. Its protein is CASSLGRGEQYF.

The rearrangement links TRBV10-2 to TRBJ2-5, with 7 nucleotides matching TRBD2. Germline V gene data show CDR1 as WSHSY and CDR2 as SAAADI. The CDR3 contains 14 residues. The trim removed 6 bases at V and 2 bases at J, leaving 6 bases unmatched. CDR3 region: CASRRDYLQETQYF. The CDR3 bases are TGCGCCAGCAGGAGGGACTACCTTCAAGAGACCCAGTACTTC.

This chain joins TRBV7-2 and TRBJ1-1; the D gene is possibly TRBD1 (6 bases). Between the trimmed V and J ends, which lost 3 bases and 5 bases, there was a span of 13 bases. The CDR3 extends over 14 amino acids. CDR1 SGHTA and CDR2 FQGNSA come from the germline V gene. The CDR3, as DNA: TGTGCCAGCAGCTTTTCAGCAGGGGAAACTGAAGCTTTCTTT. Its translation: CASSFSAGETEAFF.

This clone has a single count. V is TRBV7-9 and J is TRBJ1-2; a weak D match, TRBD1 (6 bases). From germline, CDR1 is SEHNR and CDR2 FQNEAQ (reference sequence). With 11 bases removed from V and 8 bases from J, the gap between germline ends came to 15 bases. The CDR3 contains 11 residues. As DNA, the CDR3 is TGTGCCGGGGGGGGGCCGGGAGGCTACACCTTC. Amino acid sequence: CAGGGPGGYTF.

V gene TRBV2 combines with J gene TRBJ1-1, with TRBD1 matching over 8 bases. Germline V gene lookup returns CDR1 SNHLY and CDR2 FYNNEI. Trimming removed 11 bases from V and 6 bases from J; junction bases left unmatched: 17. The CDR3 runs to 15 residues. CDR3 loop: CAGQLRTGHRSEAFF. CDR3 sequence (DNA): TGTGCCGGACAACTCCGGACAGGGCATAGGTCTGAAGCTTTCTTT.

The chain has TRBV28 and TRBJ2-1, with 7 bases fitting TRBD1. CDR1 is MDHEN and CDR2 is SYDVKM in the germline V gene. The J segment lost 1 base and the V segment lost 6 bases, leaving 3 bases of the junction unmatched. The CDR3 has 14 amino acids. The CDR3 DNA is TGTGCCAGCAGGCGACAGGGTTCCTACAATGAGCAGTTCTTC. This encodes CASRRQGSYNEQFF.